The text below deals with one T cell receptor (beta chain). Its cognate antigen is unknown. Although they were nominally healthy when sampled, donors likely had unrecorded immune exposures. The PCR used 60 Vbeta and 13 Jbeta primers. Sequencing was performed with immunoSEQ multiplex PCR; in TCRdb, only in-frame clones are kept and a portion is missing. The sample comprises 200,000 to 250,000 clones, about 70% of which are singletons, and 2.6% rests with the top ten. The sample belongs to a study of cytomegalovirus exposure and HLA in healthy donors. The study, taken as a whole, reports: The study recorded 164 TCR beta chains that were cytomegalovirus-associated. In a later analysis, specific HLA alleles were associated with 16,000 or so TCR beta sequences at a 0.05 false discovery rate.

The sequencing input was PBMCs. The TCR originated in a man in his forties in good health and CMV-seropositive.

The DNA of the CDR3 is TGCGCCAGCAGCTTGAAGGGTTCGGGACAGGGTCAATTCTCCTACGAGCAGTACTTC. Translating gives CASSLKGSGQGQFSYEQYF. The chain recombines TRBV5-1 with TRBJ2-7; 9 nucleotides align to TRBD1. Per the germline V gene, CDR1 is SGHRS and CDR2 is YFSETQ. The CDR3 sequence is 19 residues long. Trimming cost V 1 base and J 0 bases; bases outside gene matches: 14.